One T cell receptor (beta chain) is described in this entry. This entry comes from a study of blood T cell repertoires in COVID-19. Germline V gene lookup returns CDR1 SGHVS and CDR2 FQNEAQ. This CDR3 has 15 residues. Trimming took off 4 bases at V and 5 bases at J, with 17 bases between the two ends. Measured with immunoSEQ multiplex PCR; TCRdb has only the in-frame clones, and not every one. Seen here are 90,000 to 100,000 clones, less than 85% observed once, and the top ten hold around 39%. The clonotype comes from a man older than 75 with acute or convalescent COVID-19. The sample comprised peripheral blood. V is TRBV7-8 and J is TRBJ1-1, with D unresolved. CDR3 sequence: CASSSGRGVRTEAFF. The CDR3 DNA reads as TGTGCCAGCAGCTCCGGGCGGGGTGTTCGTACTGAAGCTTTCTTT.